This section outlines one TCR beta chain sequence together with its context. The antigen remains undetermined. One junction end does not reproduce the germline sequence, and a read error may be involved. This specimen comes from a study of cytomegalovirus exposure and HLA in healthy donors. Study results and caveats: A later analysis, which compared TCR beta chains of equal frequency, found the HLA-associated ones more clonally expanded. Immune exposure was documented only through CMV serostatus.

Per the germline V gene, CDR1 is MDHEN and CDR2 is SYDVKM. This CDR3 has 19 amino acids. Healthy donors of bone marrow made up the group. The study ran its PCR with 60 Vbeta and 13 Jbeta primers. In the authors' methods: In a later analysis, roughly 10 million of about 80 million unique beta chains occurred in at least two donors. Sequencing was performed with immunoSEQ multiplex PCR; in TCRdb, only in-frame clones are kept and a portion is missing. V and J calls and clone size are as listed in that table; D and trimming were resolved from the DNA. The sample shows approximately 130,000 clones, about 85% of them seen only once.

The V and J genes are TRBV28 and TRBJ2-3; 10 nucleotides match TRBD2. The sequencing input was PBMCs. The TCR comes from a woman in her 30s in good health and CMV-seropositive. CDR3 loop: CASGLTRAAGGLRVDTQYF. Written as DNA, the CDR3 is TGTGCCAGCGGTTTAACCCGGGCAGCGGGGGGGCTGAGGGTAGATACGCAGTATTTT. The variable domain in full, with the rest retrieved from reference TRBV28 and TRBJ2-3, is DVKVTQSSRYLVKRTGEKVFLECVQDMDHENMFWYRQDPGLGLRLIYFSYDVKMKEKGDIPEGYSVSREKKERFSLILESASTNQTSMYLCASGLTRAAGGLRVDTQYFGPGTRLTVL.